What follows are 30 T cell receptor beta chains derived from one specimen sequenced in a study of shared clonotypes between healthy human individuals. Assay: immunoSEQ multiplex PCR; the TCRdb copy retains only in-frame clones and omits some. The sample includes roughly 2.6 million clones, approximately 92% seen only once; the top ten take 0.11% to 0.15%. Sequenced material: naive CD4+ T cells sorted from blood. Subset described: CD45RA+ positively selected. Source of these receptors: a man aged 18 to 30 in good health.

The V and J genes are TRBV11-2 and TRBJ2-5; 8 bases map to TRBD2. The better agreement between TRBJ2-7 and the DNA end casts doubt on the J call. The CDR3 covers 14 residues. The V gene's germline CDR1 is SGHAT and CDR2 FQNNGV. CDR3 sequence reads: CASSLGLVFYEQYF. The DNA for the CDR3 is TGTGCCAGCAGCTTGGGACTAGTGTTCTACGAGCAGTACTTC.

This chain joins TRBV11-2 and TRBJ1-2, with a weak D call TRBD1 (5 bases). Germline V gene sequence: CDR1 SGHAT, CDR2 FQNNGV. The CDR3 has 13 amino acids. Trimming stripped 3 bases from V and 6 bases from J, with 11 bases between. The chain's CDR3 is CASSLTVLHGYTF. The CDR3 region has the DNA TGTGCCAGCAGCTTGACAGTCCTCCATGGCTACACCTTC.

V and J are TRBV9 and TRBJ2-3; tentative D call: TRBD2 (5 bases). The germline CDR1 and CDR2 sequences are SGDLS and YYNGEE. Trimming pared 0 bases from V and 6 bases from J, leaving 14 bases between. The CDR3 totals 15 residues. CDR3 amino acids: CASSVGSGVSDTQYF. The CDR3 DNA follows: TGTGCCAGCAGCGTAGGGAGCGGTGTGTCCGATACGCAGTATTTT.

To note about this clone: At the DNA level, this CDR3 is encoded by other sequences in the same sample as well. This rearrangement joins TRBV27 to TRBJ1-2; 8 bases are shared with TRBD1. This CDR3 region has 15 residues. CDR1 and CDR2 from the germline V gene are MNHEY and SMNVEV (reference sequence). With 4 bases clipped from V and 0 bases from J, the junction kept 4 bases outside the gene matches. CDR3 sequence reads: CASSSTGGPNYGYTF. CDR3 sequence (DNA): TGTGCCAGCAGTTCAACAGGGGGGCCTAACTATGGCTACACCTTC.

J is TRBJ2-7 and V is TRBV10-1, with 12 bases matching TRBD2. Losses at the gene ends were 3 bases for V and 4 bases for J; bases not matched to a gene: 10. Germline CDR1 WNHNN, CDR2 SYGVQD (reference sequence). The CDR3 is 17 amino acids. CDR3 in amino acids: CASSDYPETSGGYEQYF. DNA for the CDR3: TGCGCCAGCAGTGATTATCCCGAGACTAGCGGGGGATACGAGCAGTACTTC.

The genes are TRBV19 and TRBJ2-3; D not resolved. V was shortened by 8 bases and J by 1 base, with 16 bases between the two germline ends. This CDR3 has 15 residues. Per germline, CDR1 LNHDA and CDR2 SQIVND (reference sequence). The CDR3 sequence: CASRTSSLGTDTQYF. The DNA for the CDR3 is TGTGCCAGTCGAACCTCCTCCTTGGGCACAGATACGCAGTATTTT.

The chain recombines TRBV7-9 with TRBJ1-2, with D uncertain. The V gene's germline CDR1 is SEHNR and CDR2 FQNEAQ (reference sequence). Between the trimmed V and J ends, which lost 2 bases and 4 bases, there was a span of 11 bases. The CDR3 has 14 residues. The CDR3 nucleotides are TGTGCCAGCAGCTTATCGACGGAGGGCTATGGCTACACCTTC. It translates to CASSLSTEGYGYTF.

The chain employs TRBV5-4 and TRBJ2-1, with TRBD2 matching 8 bases. V lost 4 bases to trimming and J lost 6 bases; unmatched junction nucleotides: 9. The CDR3 has 15 amino acids. Germline-derived CDR1 and CDR2 are SGHNT and YYREEE (reference sequence). CDR3 nucleotide sequence: TGTGCCAGCAGCCTCCCGGGACTAGGCCTCAATGAGCAGTTCTTC. This sequence encodes CASSLPGLGLNEQFF.

The V call is TRBV5-1, the J call TRBJ1-6; the D gene is possibly TRBD1 (5 bases). Trimming took 0 bases from V and 10 from J, leaving 14 bases between them. Looked up from germline, CDR1 is SGHRS and CDR2 is YFSETQ. The CDR3 runs to 15 residues. DNA for the CDR3: TGCGCCAGCAGCTTGGGACCTCAGGGACGCTCACCCCTCCACTTT. As protein: CASSLGPQGRSPLHF.

The J gene is TRBJ2-3, the V gene TRBV4-2; D call uncertain. CDR1 and CDR2 (germline): LGHNA, YNFKEQ. Trimming removed 0 bases at V and 6 bases at J, with 10 bases between. CDR3 length: 14 amino acids. The chain's CDR3 is CASSQDQRPDTQYF. DNA for the CDR3: TGTGCCAGCAGCCAAGATCAAAGGCCCGATACGCAGTATTTT.

This clone appeared a few times. The V call is TRBV12-5, the J call TRBJ1-5; no reliable D call. This CDR3 comprises 10 residues. Trimming pared 6 bases from V and 10 bases from J, leaving 7 bases between. The germline CDR1 and CDR2 sequences are LGHNT and FRNRAP. CDR3 in DNA: TGTGCTAGTGGAACACTCCCCCAGCATTTT. Translating it yields CASGTLPQHF.

This chain connects TRBV30 to TRBJ2-7, with 7 positions matching TRBD2. With V trimmed by 0 bases and J by 5 bases, 4 bases remained unmatched. The length of the CDR3 is 13 residues. From germline, CDR1 is GTSNPN and CDR2 SVGIG (reference sequence). The CDR3 loop is CAWSVSGGNEQYF. As DNA, the CDR3 is TGTGCCTGGAGTGTCTCCGGGGGGAACGAGCAGTACTTC.

Concerning this clone itself: Distinct nucleotide sequences in the sample also encode this CDR3. This chain links TRBV4-1 with TRBJ2-7, with 9 bases fitting TRBD1. CDR1 and CDR2 from the germline V gene are MGHRA and YSYEKL. V lost 4 bases and J lost 2; bases outside the gene matches: 6. The CDR3 runs 15 residues. CDR3 residues: CASSRLDRGAYEQYF. CDR3 bases: TGCGCCAGCAGCCGATTGGACAGGGGTGCCTACGAGCAGTACTTC.

DNA of the CDR3: TGTGCCAGCAGCTTGGGAGGGCCAACCTACGAGCAGTACTTC. Translated, it gives CASSLGGPTYEQYF. The J gene is TRBJ2-7, the V gene TRBV5-6, with D possibly matching TRBD2 (5 bases). The CDR3 consists of 14 residues. The germline gives CDR1 SGHDT, CDR2 YYEEEE. V was trimmed by 0 bases and J by 2 bases, leaving 9 bases between them.

The chain has TRBV29-1 and TRBJ2-3; 8 nucleotides line up with TRBD1. Per the germline V gene, CDR1 is SQVTM and CDR2 is ANQGSEA. V gave up 1 base and J gave up 7 bases; unmatched junction bases: 7. The CDR3 totals 14 residues. CDR3 loop: CSVEGTGSANTQYF. The CDR3, as DNA: TGCAGCGTTGAAGGGACAGGGAGCGCGAATACGCAGTATTTT.

V is TRBV6-5 and J is TRBJ1-5; 10 bases match TRBD1. The germline CDR1 and CDR2 sequences are MNHEY and SVGAGI. Germline trimming cut 5 bases from V and 5 bases from J; bases unmatched to any gene: 3. This CDR3 is 14 amino acids long. Here the CDR3 DNA reads TGTGCCAGCAGTCAGGGACAGGGGCATCAGCCCCAGCATTTT. This encodes CASSQGQGHQPQHF.

This chain joins TRBV7-6 and TRBJ2-5; D perhaps matches TRBD1 (6 bases). Germline CDR1 SGHVS, CDR2 FNYEAQ. The ends were cut back, 4 bases at V and 4 bases at J, with 10 bases in the middle. The CDR3 is 13 residues long. The CDR3 DNA reads as TGTGCCAGCAGCTCAGGGGTTTTAGAGACCCAGTACTTC. Translated: CASSSGVLETQYF.

The V and J genes are TRBV5-4 and TRBJ2-1, with 7 bases that match TRBD1. This CDR3 is 16 amino acids long. Looked up from germline, CDR1 is SGHNT and CDR2 is YYREEE (reference sequence). With V trimmed by 4 bases and J by 7 bases, 14 bases remained unmatched. CDR3 residues: CASSPDRAGSRNEQFF. CDR3 sequence (DNA): TGTGCCAGCAGCCCTGACAGGGCTGGGAGCCGGAATGAGCAGTTCTTC.

The chain couples TRBV25-1 to TRBJ2-1; D possibly corresponds to TRBD2 (6 bases). V lost 0 bases to trimming and J lost 5 bases, with 20 bases between them. The CDR3 length is 18 residues. CDR1 is MGHDK and CDR2 is SYGVNS in the germline V gene. The CDR3: CASSEYGGRTRANNEQFF. The CDR3 coding sequence is TGTGCCAGCAGTGAATATGGAGGGAGAACGCGAGCAAACAATGAGCAGTTCTTC.

This clone was seen more than once but under ten times. This rearrangement joins TRBV30 to TRBJ2-3; 9 nucleotides line up with TRBD2. CDR3 length: 12 amino acids. Germline values: CDR1 GTSNPN, CDR2 SVGIG (reference sequence). V trimming: 5 bases; J trimming: 5 bases; junction bases outside the gene matches: 2. The CDR3 sequence: CAWCSGGDTQYF. DNA for the CDR3: TGTGCCTGGTGTAGCGGGGGAGATACGCAGTATTTT.

V gene TRBV5-6 combines with J gene TRBJ2-3; tentatively, D is TRBD2 (5 bases). Trimming took off 0 bases at V and 8 bases at J, with 7 bases between the two ends. The CDR3 totals 12 residues. Germline V gene sequence: CDR1 SGHDT, CDR2 YYEEEE. The CDR3 sequence: CASSLEGGTQYF. CDR3 nucleotide sequence: TGTGCCAGCAGCTTGGAAGGAGGTACGCAGTATTTT.

About this clone itself: Other DNA sequences in the sample encode the same CDR3. V is TRBV5-1 and J is TRBJ2-3; D gene ambiguous. Germline V CDR1 and CDR2: SGHRS, YFSETQ. The CDR3 spans 12 residues. Trimming removed 4 bases at V and 6 bases at J, with 9 bases between. The CDR3 is CASSPPTDTQYF. The DNA for the CDR3 is TGCGCCAGCAGCCCTCCTACGGATACGCAGTATTTT.

The rearrangement links TRBV30 to TRBJ2-4, with a tentative D call TRBD2 (5 bases). This CDR3 spans 16 amino acids. Trimming removed 2 bases from V and 2 bases from J, with 16 bases in between. Germline V gives CDR1 GTSNPN, CDR2 SVGIG (reference sequence). The CDR3, as DNA: TGTGCCTGGAGTAAAAAACGGGGATTGACCAAAAACATTCAGTACTTC. It specifies CAWSKKRGLTKNIQYF.

A single count supports this clone. The V gene is TRBV19, the J gene TRBJ2-5, with 11 bases identical to TRBD2. After removal of 5 bases from V and 3 bases from J, the junction contained 5 bases not matched to a gene. This CDR3 region has 15 residues. Germline CDR1 is LNHDA and CDR2 is SQIVND (reference sequence). The CDR3 protein is CASSGVGLAEETQYF. CDR3 DNA sequence: TGTGCCAGTAGTGGCGTGGGACTAGCGGAAGAGACCCAGTACTTC.

The V and J genes are TRBV7-9 and TRBJ1-5; TRBD1 matches 9 bases. Trimming removed 6 bases from V and 0 bases from J; junction bases left unmatched: 3. Germline V gene sequence: CDR1 SEHNR, CDR2 FQNEAQ (reference sequence). The CDR3 totals 15 residues. In nucleotides, the CDR3 is TGTGCCAGCAGTGGGACAGGGTATAGCAATCAGCCCCAGCATTTT. It encodes CASSGTGYSNQPQHF. Full variable domain (remainder filled in from reference TRBV7-9 and TRBJ1-5): DTGVSQNPRHKITKRGQNVTFRCDPISEHNRLYWYRQTLGQGPEFLTYFQNEAQLEKSRLLSDRFSAERPKGSFSTLEIQRTEQGDSAMYLCASSGTGYSNQPQHFGDGTRLSIL.

With regard to this clone: The sample holds other DNA sequences that translate to the same CDR3. The chain is built from TRBV5-1 and TRBJ2-2; 9 bases match TRBD1. CDR1 and CDR2 from the germline V gene are SGHRS and YFSETQ. Unmatched junction bases numbered 4, after V lost 4 bases and J lost 3 bases. There are 15 residues in the CDR3. The DNA for the CDR3 is TGCGCCAGCAGCCTAACAGGGGGCGACACCGGGGAGCTGTTTTTT. It yields the protein CASSLTGGDTGELFF.

This chain joins TRBV30 and TRBJ1-2; tentative D call: TRBD1 (5 bases). Trimming took 2 bases from V and 5 from J, leaving 21 bases between them. CDR1 GTSNPN and CDR2 SVGIG come from the germline V gene (reference sequence). This CDR3 has 16 amino acids. In DNA, the CDR3 is TGTGCCTGGAGTCAGGCAGCGCCAATGAGGACATATGGCTACACCTTC. It encodes CAWSQAAPMRTYGYTF.

J is TRBJ2-2 and V is TRBV11-2, with D maybe TRBD1 (6 bases). The V and J ends lost 1 base and 3 bases respectively, with 12 bases between them. The V gene's germline CDR1 is SGHAT and CDR2 FQNNGV. This CDR3 is 16 amino acids long. The CDR3 nucleotides are TGTGCCAGCAGCTTAGCTGGGGGCAAGGACACCGGGGAGCTGTTTTTT. Translated: CASSLAGGKDTGELFF.

The chain employs TRBV6-5 and TRBJ1-4, with a weak D call TRBD1 (6 bases). CDR1 is MNHEY and CDR2 is SVGAGI in the germline V gene. Trimming removed 4 bases at V and 4 bases at J, with 10 bases between. This CDR3 comprises 14 residues. The CDR3: CASSFYRDNEKLFF. The DNA for the CDR3 is TGTGCCAGCAGTTTCTACAGGGATAATGAAAAACTGTTTTTT.

This clone has only a few counts. DNA of the CDR3: TGTGCCACCAGCAGAGCCTCCGGGACTAGGAACACCGGGGAGCTGTTTTTT. Protein: CATSRASGTRNTGELFF. This rearrangement joins TRBV15 to TRBJ2-2; the match to TRBD2 covers 8 bases. J gave up 1 base and V 1 base, and 5 bases lay outside the gene matches. Germline lookup yields CDR1 LNHNV and CDR2 YYDKDF (reference sequence). The CDR3 is made up of 17 amino acids.